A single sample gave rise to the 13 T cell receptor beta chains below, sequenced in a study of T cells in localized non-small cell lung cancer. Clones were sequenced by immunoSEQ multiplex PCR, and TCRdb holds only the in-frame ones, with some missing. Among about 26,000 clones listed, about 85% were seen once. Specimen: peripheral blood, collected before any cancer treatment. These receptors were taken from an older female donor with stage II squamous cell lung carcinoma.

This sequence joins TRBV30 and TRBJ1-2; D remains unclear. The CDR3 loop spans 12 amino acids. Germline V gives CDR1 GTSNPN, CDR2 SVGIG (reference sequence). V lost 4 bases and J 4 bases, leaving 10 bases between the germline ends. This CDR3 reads CAWIGPGYGYTF. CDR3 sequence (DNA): TGTGCCTGGATCGGCCCTGGCTATGGCTACACCTTC.

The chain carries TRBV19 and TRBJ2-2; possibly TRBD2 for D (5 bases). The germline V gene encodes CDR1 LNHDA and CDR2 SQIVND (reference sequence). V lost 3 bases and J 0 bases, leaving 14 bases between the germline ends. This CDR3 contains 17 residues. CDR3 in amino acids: CASSMERVKTNTGELFF. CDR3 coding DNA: TGTGCCAGTAGTATGGAGAGGGTTAAAACGAACACCGGGGAGCTGTTTTTT.

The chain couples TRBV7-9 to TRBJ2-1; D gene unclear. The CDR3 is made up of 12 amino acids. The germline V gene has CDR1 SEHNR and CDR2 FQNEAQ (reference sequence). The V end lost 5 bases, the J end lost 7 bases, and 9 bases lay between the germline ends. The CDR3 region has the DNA TGTGCCAGCAGCCTAGACGGTAATGAGCAGTTCTTC. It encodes CASSLDGNEQFF.

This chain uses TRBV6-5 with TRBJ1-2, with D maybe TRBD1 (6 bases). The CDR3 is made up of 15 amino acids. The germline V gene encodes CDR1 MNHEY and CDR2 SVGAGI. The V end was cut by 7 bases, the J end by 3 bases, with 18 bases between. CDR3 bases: TGTGCCAGCAAGGGGTCCGGGGGGCGCGACTATGGCTACACCTTC. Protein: CASKGSGGRDYGYTF.

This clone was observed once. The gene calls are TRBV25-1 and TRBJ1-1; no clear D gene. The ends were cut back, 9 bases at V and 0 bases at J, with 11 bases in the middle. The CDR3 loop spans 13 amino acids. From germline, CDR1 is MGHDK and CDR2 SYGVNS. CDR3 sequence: CASRGVMNTEAFF. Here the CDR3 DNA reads TGTGCCAGTCGCGGCGTTATGAACACTGAAGCTTTCTTT. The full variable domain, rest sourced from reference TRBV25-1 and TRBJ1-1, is EADIYQTPRYLVIGTGKKITLECSQTMGHDKMYWYQQDPGMELHLIHYSYGVNSTEKGDLSSESTVSRIRTEHFPLTLESARPSHTSQYLCASRGVMNTEAFFGQGTRLTVV.

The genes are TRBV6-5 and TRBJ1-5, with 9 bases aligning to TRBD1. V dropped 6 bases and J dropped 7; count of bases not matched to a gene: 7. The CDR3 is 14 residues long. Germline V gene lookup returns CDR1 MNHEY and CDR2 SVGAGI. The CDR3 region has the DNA TGTGCCAGCAGCCAACAGGGGGCCGGGCAGCCCCAGCATTTT. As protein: CASSQQGAGQPQHF.

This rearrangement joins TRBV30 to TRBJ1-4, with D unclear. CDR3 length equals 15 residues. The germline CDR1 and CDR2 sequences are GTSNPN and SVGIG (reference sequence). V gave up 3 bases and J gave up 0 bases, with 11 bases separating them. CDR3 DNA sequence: TGTGCCTGGAGGAATTCAGTTACAACTAATGAAAAACTGTTTTTT. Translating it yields CAWRNSVTTNEKLFF.

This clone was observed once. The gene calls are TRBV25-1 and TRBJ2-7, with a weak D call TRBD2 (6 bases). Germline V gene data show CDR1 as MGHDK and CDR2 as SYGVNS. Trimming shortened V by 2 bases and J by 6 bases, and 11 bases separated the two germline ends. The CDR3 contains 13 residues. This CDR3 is CASSEAGLPEQYF. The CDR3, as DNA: TGTGCCAGCAGTGAAGCGGGGCTCCCCGAGCAGTACTTC.

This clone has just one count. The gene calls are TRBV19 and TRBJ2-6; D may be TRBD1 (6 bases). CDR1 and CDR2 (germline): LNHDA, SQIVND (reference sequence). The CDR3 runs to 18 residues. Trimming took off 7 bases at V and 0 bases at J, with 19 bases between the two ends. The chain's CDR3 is CASTPQGTPFSGANVLTF. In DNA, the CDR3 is TGTGCCAGTACCCCACAGGGCACCCCATTCTCTGGGGCCAACGTCCTGACTTTC.

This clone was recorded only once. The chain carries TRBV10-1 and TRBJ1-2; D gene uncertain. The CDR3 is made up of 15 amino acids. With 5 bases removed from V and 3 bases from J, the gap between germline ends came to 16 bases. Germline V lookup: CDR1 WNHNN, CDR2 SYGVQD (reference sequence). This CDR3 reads CASSHRRGFHYGYTF. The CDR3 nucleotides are TGCGCCAGCAGTCATCGCCGGGGATTCCACTATGGCTACACCTTC.

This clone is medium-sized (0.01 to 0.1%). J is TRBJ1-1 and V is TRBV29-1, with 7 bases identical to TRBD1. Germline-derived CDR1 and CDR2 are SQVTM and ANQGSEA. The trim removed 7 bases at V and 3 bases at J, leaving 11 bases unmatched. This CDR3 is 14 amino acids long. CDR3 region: CSATTGLAYTEAFF. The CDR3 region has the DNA TGCAGCGCAACGACAGGGTTGGCATACACTGAAGCTTTCTTT.

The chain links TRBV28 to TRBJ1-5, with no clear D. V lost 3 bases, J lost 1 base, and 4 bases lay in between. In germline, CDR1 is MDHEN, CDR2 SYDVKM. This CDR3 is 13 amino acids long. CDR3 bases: TGTGCCAGCAGTTTTTTGAGCAATCAGCCCCAGCATTTT. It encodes CASSFLSNQPQHF. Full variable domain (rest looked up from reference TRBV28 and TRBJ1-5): DVKVTQSSRYLVKRTGEKVFLECVQDMDHENMFWYRQDPGLGLRLIYFSYDVKMKEKGDIPEGYSVSREKKERFSLILESASTNQTSMYLCASSFLSNQPQHFGDGTRLSIL.

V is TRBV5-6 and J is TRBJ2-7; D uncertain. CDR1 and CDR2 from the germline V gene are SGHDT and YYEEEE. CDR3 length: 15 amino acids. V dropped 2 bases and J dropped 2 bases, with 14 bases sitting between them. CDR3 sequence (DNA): TGTGCCAGCAGCTTCTACTCATCCGATCCCTACGAGCAGTACTTC. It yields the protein CASSFYSSDPYEQYF.